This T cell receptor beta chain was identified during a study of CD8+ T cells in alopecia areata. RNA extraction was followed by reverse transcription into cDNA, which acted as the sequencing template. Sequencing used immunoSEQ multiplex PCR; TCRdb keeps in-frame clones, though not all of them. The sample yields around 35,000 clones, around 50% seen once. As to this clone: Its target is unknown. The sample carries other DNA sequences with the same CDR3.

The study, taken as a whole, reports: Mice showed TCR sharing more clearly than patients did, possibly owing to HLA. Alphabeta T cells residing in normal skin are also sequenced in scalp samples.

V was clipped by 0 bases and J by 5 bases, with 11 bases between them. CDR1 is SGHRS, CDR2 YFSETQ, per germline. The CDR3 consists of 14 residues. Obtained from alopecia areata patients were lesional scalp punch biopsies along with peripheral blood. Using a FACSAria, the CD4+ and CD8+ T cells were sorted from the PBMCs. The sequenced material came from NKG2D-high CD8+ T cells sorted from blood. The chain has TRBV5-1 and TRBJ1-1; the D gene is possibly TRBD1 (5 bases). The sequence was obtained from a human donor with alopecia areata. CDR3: CASSLEGVRTEAFF. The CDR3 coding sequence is TGCGCCAGCAGCTTGGAAGGGGTGAGGACTGAAGCTTTCTTT.